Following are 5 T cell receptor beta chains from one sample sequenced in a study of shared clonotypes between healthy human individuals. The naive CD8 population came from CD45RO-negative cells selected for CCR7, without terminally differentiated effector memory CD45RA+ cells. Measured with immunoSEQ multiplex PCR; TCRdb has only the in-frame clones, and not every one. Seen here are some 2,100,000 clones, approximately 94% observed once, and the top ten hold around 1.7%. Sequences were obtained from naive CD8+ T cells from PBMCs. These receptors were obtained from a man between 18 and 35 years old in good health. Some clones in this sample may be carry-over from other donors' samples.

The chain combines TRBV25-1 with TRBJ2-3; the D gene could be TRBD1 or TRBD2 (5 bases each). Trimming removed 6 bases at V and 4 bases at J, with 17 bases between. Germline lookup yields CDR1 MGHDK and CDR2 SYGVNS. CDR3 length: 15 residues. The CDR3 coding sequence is TGTGCCAGCAGCTGGGACCCTGGCGGCGCAGATACGCAGTATTTT. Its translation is CASSWDPGGADTQYF. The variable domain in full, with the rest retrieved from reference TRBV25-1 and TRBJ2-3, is EADIYQTPRYLVIGTGKKITLECSQTMGHDKMYWYQQDPGMELHLIHYSYGVNSTEKGDLSSESTVSRIRTEHFPLTLESARPSHTSQYLCASSWDPGGADTQYFGPGTRLTVL.

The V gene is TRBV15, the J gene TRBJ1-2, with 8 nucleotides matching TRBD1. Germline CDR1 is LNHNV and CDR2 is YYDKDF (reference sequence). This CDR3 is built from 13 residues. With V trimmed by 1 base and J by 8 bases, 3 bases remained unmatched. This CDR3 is CATSRGTGQGYTF. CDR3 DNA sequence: TGTGCCACCAGCAGAGGGACAGGGCAGGGCTACACCTTC.

CDR3 nucleotides: TGTGCCTTTCGTTATAGGGGGCTTCATGGCTACACCTTC. Translated: CAFRYRGLHGYTF. The gene calls are TRBV30 and TRBJ1-2; 7 nucleotides line up with TRBD1. With V trimmed by 7 bases and J by 6 bases, 11 bases remained unmatched. Germline lookup yields CDR1 GTSNPN and CDR2 SVGIG (reference sequence). The CDR3 runs 13 residues.

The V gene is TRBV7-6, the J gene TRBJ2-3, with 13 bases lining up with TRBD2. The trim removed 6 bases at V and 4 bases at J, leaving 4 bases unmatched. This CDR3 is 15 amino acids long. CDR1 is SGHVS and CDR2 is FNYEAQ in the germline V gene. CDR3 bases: TGTGCCAGCAGTCGGACTAGCGGGAGCTCAGATACGCAGTATTTT. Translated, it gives CASSRTSGSSDTQYF.

CDR3 region: CASRGREHENIQYF. The DNA of the CDR3 is TGTGCCAGCAGAGGGAGGGAGCATGAAAACATTCAGTACTTC. The chain links TRBV7-8 to TRBJ2-4; TRBD2 matches at 7 bases. The CDR3 contains 14 residues. Looked up from germline, CDR1 is SGHVS and CDR2 is FQNEAQ. Trimming cost V 6 bases and J 5 bases; bases outside gene matches: 7.